This is a list of T cell receptor beta chains from one sample in a study of blood T cells in healthy people across ages. TCRdb re-called the 5' RACE reads through MiXCR, storing one row per CDR3 protein. In the table there are approximately 670,000 distinct CDR3 sequences, around two fifths of which are singletons. The source material was blood. These receptor sequences come from a man of 80 years or more in good health. Each CDR3 is given with its conserved first and last residue. The order of the fields is clone size, J gene, D gene, V gene, CDR3 protein, CDR3 DNA. D genes are given only for firm matches. Rows give clone size only sometimes, using once, few, many, or a class for an expanded clone.

.,TRBJ2-1,.,TRBV15,CATSRATGSWSYNEQFF,TGTGCCACCAGCAGAGCGACGGGGTCATGGTCCTACAATGAGCAGTTCTTC
few,TRBJ1-2,.,TRBV27,CASSRRQGYGYTF,TGTGCCAGCAGCCGAAGGCAGGGCTATGGCTACACCTTC
.,TRBJ1-4,.,TRBV29-1,CSALRGNEKLFF,TGCAGCGCCCTAAGGGGGAATGAAAAACTGTTTTTT
few,TRBJ2-7,.,TRBV2,CASSEVGPTEEQYF,TGTGCCAGCAGTGAAGTAGGACCTACGGAAGAGCAGTACTTC
many,TRBJ2-5,TRBD1,TRBV20-1,CSARMGTGQETQYF,TGCAGTGCTAGAATGGGGACAGGACAAGAGACCCAGTACTTC
.,TRBJ2-2,TRBD2,TRBV6-2/TRBV6-3,CASTGAGGPTGELFF,TGTGCCAGCACGGGGGCGGGAGGGCCCACCGGGGAGCTGTTTTTT
.,TRBJ2-2,TRBD2,TRBV7-7,CTSSLGSGGPYTGELFF,TGTACTAGCAGCTTAGGATCGGGAGGGCCCTACACCGGGGAGCTGTTTTTT
.,TRBJ2-7,.,TRBV2,CASSEEVRVYEQYF,TGTGCCAGCAGTGAAGAGGTTAGGGTCTACGAGCAGTACTTC
many,TRBJ2-7,TRBD2,TRBV20-1,CSASSGRMSYEQYF,TGCAGTGCTAGTAGCGGGAGGATGTCCTACGAGCAGTACTTC
.,TRBJ1-4,TRBD1,TRBV28,CASSFAGQGLEKLFF,TGTGCCAGCAGTTTTGCCGGACAGGGGCTGGAAAAACTGTTTTTT
.,TRBJ1-4,.,TRBV7-2,CASSPRGGAAANEKLFF,TGTGCCAGCAGCCCCCGAGGGGGGGCGGCGGCTAATGAAAAACTGTTTTTT
.,TRBJ2-3,TRBD2,TRBV20-1,CSARHLTSVGDTQYF,TGCAGTGCTCGACACCTTACTAGCGTAGGAGATACGCAGTATTTT
.,TRBJ1-4,TRBD1,TRBV6-1,CTSGAGDRVEKLFF,TGTACCAGCGGCGCAGGGGACAGGGTTGAAAAACTGTTTTTT
.,TRBJ1-2,.,TRBV7-2,CASSQGRSVSYGYTF,TGTGCCAGCAGCCAGGGCCGGTCGGTATCCTATGGCTACACCTTC
.,TRBJ1-2,.,TRBV3-1,CASRQQGDYGYTF,TGTGCCAGCAGACAACAGGGAGACTATGGCTACACCTTC
.,TRBJ2-6,.,TRBV2,CAGSNRAGANVLTF,TGTGCCGGCAGTAACAGGGCTGGGGCCAACGTCCTGACTTTC
.,TRBJ2-5,.,TRBV6-2/TRBV6-3,CASSGFRGENEQYF,TGTGCCAGCAGTGGGTTCAGGGGAGAGAATGAGCAGTACTTC
many,TRBJ1-5,.,TRBV4-1,CASSQDSNQPQHF,TGTGCCAGCAGCCAAGATAGCAATCAGCCCCAGCATTTT
.,TRBJ2-3,.,TRBV12-3/TRBV12-4,CASSTLGPDTQYF,TGTGCCAGCAGCACTTTGGGCCCAGATACGCAGTATTTT
.,TRBJ2-1,.,TRBV21-1,CASSKAGGGGSYNEQFF,TGTGCCAGCAGCAAAGCAGGCGGGGGGGGCTCCTACAATGAGCAGTTCTTC
few,TRBJ2-5,.,TRBV15,CATSRDRGAETQYF,TGTGCCACCAGCAGAGACAGGGGTGCGGAGACCCAGTACTTC
.,TRBJ2-4,.,TRBV25-1,CASSEAGGVFAKNIQYF,TGTGCCAGCAGTGAGGCAGGGGGGGTATTCGCCAAAAACATTCAGTACTTC
.,TRBJ2-1,.,TRBV20-1,CTVRLDYNEQFF,TGCACCGTAAGACTAGACTACAATGAGCAGTTCTTC